The TCR beta chain described here comes from a study of a mutant IDH1 vaccine in newly diagnosed glioma. Study summary: Of the patients given treatment, about 62% were male and about 38% were female, and a mean age of around 38 years was recorded. Earlier care involved radiotherapy, temozolomide, or both, and the majority received both.

Stated time point: baseline, week 1 (first vaccination visit). Regarding treatment: pre-vaccination baseline after standard-of-care therapy. CDR3 length: 13 amino acids. Trimming shortened V by 5 bases and J by 7 bases, and 12 bases separated the two germline ends. Germline values: CDR1 SGHVS, CDR2 FQNEAQ. TCRdb's table, derived via immunoSEQ multiplex PCR, lists solely in-frame clones and lacks some. The data show 85,000 to 100,000 clones, 83% seen once. The sequenced sample was PBMCs, obtained from a glioma patient treated with radiotherapy, temozolomide or both. The sequence was obtained from a woman in her forties or fifties with glioma. The chain carries TRBV7-8 and TRBJ1-5, with D uncertain. The CDR3 bases are TGTGCCAGCAGCCTTACAAAGGAGCAGCCCCAGCATTTT. It codes for CASSLTKEQPQHF.